The 12 T cell receptor beta chains reported below all come from one sample, sequenced in a study of identical twins. Each CDR3 protein is one row after TCRdb ran MiXCR on the 5' RACE reads. The sample lists about 700,000 distinct CDR3 sequences; less than 10% were seen once. This sample was shared with a second study, whose subject was yellow fever vaccine responses in identical twins.

Input material: PBMCs. These receptors all stem from a woman aged 18-29 years in good health.

This clonotype was detected ten times or more. This chain uses TRBV7-9 with TRBJ2-3; D ambiguous. Germline CDR1 and CDR2: SEHNR and FQNEAQ (reference sequence). Trimming removed 10 bases at V and 1 base at J, with 15 bases between. The CDR3 length is 14 residues. The CDR3: CATDRAGRTDTQYF. The CDR3 bases are TGTGCCACCGATAGGGCAGGCCGCACAGATACGCAGTATTTT.

This chain links TRBV28 with TRBJ1-5; 7 nucleotides match TRBD1. CDR1 and CDR2 (germline): MDHEN, SYDVKM. The CDR3 is made up of 15 amino acids. J gave up 5 bases and V 6 bases, and 10 bases lay outside the gene matches. As DNA, the CDR3 is TGTGCCAGCAGCCCCCCCGACAGGGTGGATCAGCCCCAGCATTTT. Encoded protein: CASSPPDRVDQPQHF.

This clonotype was detected ten times or more. CDR3 in amino acids: CASSFQAAYEQFF. CDR3 bases: TGCGCCAGCAGCTTCCAGGCAGCCTATGAGCAGTTCTTC. The V gene is TRBV5-1, the J gene TRBJ2-1; D gene uncertain. Trimming took 2 bases from V and 8 from J, leaving 11 bases between them. Germline-derived CDR1 and CDR2 are SGHRS and YFSETQ. The CDR3 loop spans 13 amino acids.

A few counts support this clonotype. The rearrangement joins TRBV9 to TRBJ2-5, with TRBD2 identical over 7 bases. J was trimmed by 2 bases and V by 3 bases; bases with no gene match: 4. CDR1 is SGDLS, CDR2 YYNGEE, per germline. The CDR3 covers 14 residues. The CDR3, as DNA: TGTGCCAGCAGCGCGGGGGGAGTTCAAGAGACCCAGTACTTC. Its protein product is CASSAGGVQETQYF.

V usage is TRBV4-3 and J usage is TRBJ2-6; a possible D gene is TRBD1 (6 bases). The germline V gene has CDR1 LGHNA and CDR2 YSLEER. The ends were cut back, 4 bases at V and 4 bases at J, with 11 bases in the middle. CDR3 length: 15 amino acids. CDR3 region: CASSRATGGANVLTF. For the CDR3, the DNA is TGCGCCAGCAGCCGAGCAACAGGGGGGGCCAACGTCCTGACTTTC.

This clonotype appeared many times. V gene TRBV10-2 combines with J gene TRBJ2-7; D unclear. Germline values: CDR1 WSHSY, CDR2 SAAADI. The V gene lost 6 bases and the J gene lost 0 bases, with 15 bases spanning the gap. The CDR3 loop spans 15 amino acids. The CDR3 is CASSLLAEYSYEQYF. CDR3 bases: TGCGCCAGCAGCCTACTTGCAGAGTACTCCTACGAGCAGTACTTC.

Only a few counts were recorded for this clonotype. The chain carries TRBV29-1 and TRBJ2-3, with 11 bases fitting TRBD2. The CDR3 covers 16 residues. The V and J ends lost 6 bases and 2 bases, in that order; junction bases with no gene match: 10. CDR1 and CDR2 from the germline V gene are SQVTM and ANQGSEA. The CDR3 region has the DNA TGCAGCGTGGGTAGCGGGAGGGCCGGTTCCACAGATACGCAGTATTTT. Protein product: CSVGSGRAGSTDTQYF.

This clonotype was seen only a few times. The CDR3 nucleotides are TGTGCCAGCAGCCTCAACCGGGACATCTACGAGCAGTACTTC. Its translation is CASSLNRDIYEQYF. V gene TRBV11-2 combines with J gene TRBJ2-7; possibly TRBD1 for D (6 bases). Germline V gene data show CDR1 as SGHAT and CDR2 as FQNNGV. The CDR3 loop spans 14 amino acids. V was shortened by 5 bases and J by 3 bases, with 14 bases between the two germline ends.

CDR3 protein: CASSSSSGRGDTQYF. CDR3 nucleotide sequence: TGTGCCAGCAGCTCATCTAGCGGGAGAGGGGATACGCAGTATTTT. This chain joins TRBV7-2 and TRBJ2-3, with 10 bases aligning to TRBD2. V was clipped by 4 bases and J by 6 bases; unmatched bases: 7. The germline V gene has CDR1 SGHTA and CDR2 FQGNSA. The CDR3 loop spans 15 amino acids.

The V call is TRBV15, the J call TRBJ2-3, with 8 nucleotides matching TRBD1. Trimming took 0 bases from V and 0 from J; bases not matched to a gene: 8. CDR3 length equals 18 residues. Germline-derived CDR1 and CDR2 are LNHNV and YYDKDF (reference sequence). The CDR3 sequence is CATSRDLPGQVSTDTQYF. The CDR3 coding sequence is TGTGCCACCAGCAGAGACCTCCCGGGACAGGTTAGCACAGATACGCAGTATTTT.

This clonotype has only a few counts. The chain joins TRBV12-3 or TRBV12-4 to TRBJ2-7, with D tentatively TRBD2 (7 bases). Deletions cut 3 bases from V and 6 bases from J, with 9 bases between. The length of the CDR3 is 12 residues. The CDR3 protein is CASSLGGPEQYF. CDR3 DNA: TGTGCCAGCAGTTTGGGGGGGCCCGAGCAGTACTTC.

V is TRBV27 and J is TRBJ2-2; TRBD1 or TRBD2 may be the D gene (5 bases each). The V and J ends lost 2 bases and 9 bases respectively, with 13 bases between them. The CDR3 is 14 residues long. The germline CDR1 and CDR2 sequences are MNHEY and SMNVEV (reference sequence). CDR3 nucleotide sequence: TGTGCCAGCAGTTTAATGGGGGTGGACCGGGAGCTGTTTTTT. Residues: CASSLMGVDRELFF.